Here is one TCR beta chain with its context. The specificity of this receptor is unknown. Base qualities were left out, and no much larger clone turns up one base away. Reading the germline V gene gives CDR1 MGHRA and CDR2 YSYEKL. The CDR3 runs 18 amino acids, cysteine and phenylalanine included. The DNA shown is the 54-base CDR3, in frame from base 1. Trimming at the junction amounts to 1 base on V and 1 base on J, and the germline ends lie 19 bases apart. The source of the sample is a study of T cell responses to AZD1222 COVID-19 vaccine (dated by TCRdb to about 2021). In the study overall: AZD1222 recipients with second doses at about 4 weeks or about 12 weeks were pooled, because spike-specific TCR depth and breadth did not differ between schedules. A total of about 250 trial participants underwent TCR sequencing, of whom approximately 200 had received two doses of AZD1222 and some 25 had received two doses of the MenACWY control vaccine. Trial participants were enrolled by age into 18-55, 56-69 and 70-plus year subgroups, with roughly 150, 30 and 60 TCR-sequenced participants respectively.

Overall study results and their limits: Because no day 14 peak-response samples were available, the repertoires could be characterized only after the peak T cell response. Reportedly, almost half of the unique spike-specific TCRs recognized epitopes lying outside the regions that are mutated in the B.1.351 and B.1.1.7 variants. Most participants were white British and females outnumbered males, and the authors suggested that clonal diversity may have been underestimated. Vaccine-associated CD4 TCRs spanned the whole spike protein, with dominant responses in regions 160-218 and 743-854. Only 5 to 7 AZD1222 recipients were SARS-CoV-2 seropositive at baseline, limiting conclusions about previously exposed vaccinees. In the small 56-69-year group, the increase in depth fell short of significance, most likely because of low power. Spike-specific TCR breadth and depth rose significantly after two AZD1222 doses compared with day 0 and with MenACWY recipients.

The label giving this sample's time point can be read as: baseline before first vaccination. Vaccinee samples came from UK trials COV001 and COV002, including a single-blind randomized controlled phase 2/3 trial of AZD1222 (ChAdOx1 nCoV-19) in healthy adults. For TCRbeta chain sequencing, PBMC samples from trial participants were taken at day 0 and at day 28 after the second dose. The CDR3 regions of human TCRbeta chains were analyzed by immunosequencing. The authors' pipeline ran thus. Repertoire TCRs were matched against a reference library of SARS-CoV-2-specific TCRs generated with the MIRA antigen-specificity platform. Breadth was defined as the fraction of unique TCRs that were SARS-CoV-2-associated. Depth was defined as the fraction of total T cells that were SARS-CoV-2-associated. Using the MIRA data, every spike-specific TCR was mapped to the spike region that the TCR reacted to and assigned to either a CD4 or a CD8 class. Log10-transformed breadth and depth values were compared by one-way ANOVA with Sidak's multiple comparisons tests. In TCRdb, the immuneACCESS table is reduced to in-frame sequences with V and J assigned. These tables do not hold every clone; where another copy was compared, an unresolved V gene accounts for under half, and the others remain unexplained. The V and J calls and clone size were taken over from that table, and D and trimming were inferred from the DNA. The table for this sample lists 120,000 or so clones; more than 80% of them were counted only once. The ten biggest clones cover roughly 1.5% of the sample.

The receptor comes from an adult in good health. Sample: peripheral blood, taken on day 0 of AZD1222 vaccination. The chain couples TRBV4-1 to TRBJ1-2; the D gene cannot be named for sure. The bases read TGCGCCAGCAGCCAAGGTGGCCGTAACAGTGAAAATAACTATGGCTACACCTTC. Its protein reads: CASSQGGRNSENNYGYTF.